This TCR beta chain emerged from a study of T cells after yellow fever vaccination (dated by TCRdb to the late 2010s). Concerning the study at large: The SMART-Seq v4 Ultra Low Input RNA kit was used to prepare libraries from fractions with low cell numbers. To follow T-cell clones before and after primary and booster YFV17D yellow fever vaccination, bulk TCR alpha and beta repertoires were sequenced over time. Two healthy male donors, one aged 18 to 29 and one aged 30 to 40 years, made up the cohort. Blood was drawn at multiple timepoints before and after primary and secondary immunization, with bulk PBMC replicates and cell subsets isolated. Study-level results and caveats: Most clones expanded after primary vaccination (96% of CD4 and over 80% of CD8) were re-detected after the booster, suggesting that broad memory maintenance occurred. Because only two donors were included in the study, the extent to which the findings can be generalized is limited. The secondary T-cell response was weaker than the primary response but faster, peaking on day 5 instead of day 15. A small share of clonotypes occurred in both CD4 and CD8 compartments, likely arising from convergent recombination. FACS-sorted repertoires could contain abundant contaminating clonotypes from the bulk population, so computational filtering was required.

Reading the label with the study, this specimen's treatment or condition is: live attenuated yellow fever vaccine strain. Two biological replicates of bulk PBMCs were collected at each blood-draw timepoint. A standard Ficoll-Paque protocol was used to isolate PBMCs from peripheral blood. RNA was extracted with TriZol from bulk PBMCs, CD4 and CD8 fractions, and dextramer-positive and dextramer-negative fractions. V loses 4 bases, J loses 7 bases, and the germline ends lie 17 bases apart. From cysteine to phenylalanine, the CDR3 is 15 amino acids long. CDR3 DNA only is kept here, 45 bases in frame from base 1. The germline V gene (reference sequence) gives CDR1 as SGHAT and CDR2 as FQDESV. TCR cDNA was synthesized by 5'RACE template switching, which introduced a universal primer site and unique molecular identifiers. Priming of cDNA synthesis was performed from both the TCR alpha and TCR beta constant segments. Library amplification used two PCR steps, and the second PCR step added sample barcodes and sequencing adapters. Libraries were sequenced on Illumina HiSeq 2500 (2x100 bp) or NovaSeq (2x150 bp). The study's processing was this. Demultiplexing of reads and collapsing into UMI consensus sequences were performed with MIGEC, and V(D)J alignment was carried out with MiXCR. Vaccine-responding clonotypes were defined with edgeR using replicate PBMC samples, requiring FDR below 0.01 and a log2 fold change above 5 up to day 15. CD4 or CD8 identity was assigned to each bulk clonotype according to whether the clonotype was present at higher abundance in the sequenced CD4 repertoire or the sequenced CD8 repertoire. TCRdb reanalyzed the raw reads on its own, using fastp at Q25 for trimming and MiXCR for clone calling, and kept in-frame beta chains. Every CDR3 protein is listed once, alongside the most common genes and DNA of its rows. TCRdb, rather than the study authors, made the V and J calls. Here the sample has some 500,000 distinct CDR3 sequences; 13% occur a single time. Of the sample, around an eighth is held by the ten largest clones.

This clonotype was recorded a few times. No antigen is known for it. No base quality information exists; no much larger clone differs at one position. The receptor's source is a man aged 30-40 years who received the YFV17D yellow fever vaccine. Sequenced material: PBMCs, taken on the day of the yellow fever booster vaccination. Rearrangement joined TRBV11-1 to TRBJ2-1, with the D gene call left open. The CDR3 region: CASSSQLSDANEQFF. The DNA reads TGTGCCAGCAGCTCCCAGTTGAGTGACGCGAATGAGCAGTTCTTC.